These 22 T cell receptor beta chains share one sample of origin, sequenced in a study of T-cell reconstitution after alpha-beta-depleted transplantation in children. Preparing the TCRbeta library involved the use of unique molecular identifiers. TCRdb processed the PCR reads anew with MiXCR; each CDR3 protein has one entry. The table lists approximately 130,000 distinct CDR3 sequences, roughly 10% of them singletons, with more than 20% in the top ten. Source: PBMCs, mostly from graft donor cells, taken 180 days after TCRalphabeta/CD19-depleted stem cell transplant. All receptors come from a girl less than two years old who had a stem cell transplant for combined immunodeficiency, so the T cells may come from the graft donor.

This clonotype came up many times. This chain connects TRBV5-1 to TRBJ1-5; the match to TRBD1 covers 9 bases. The CDR3 totals 14 residues. From germline, CDR1 is SGHRS and CDR2 YFSETQ. V gave up 2 bases and J gave up 9 bases; unmatched junction bases: 6. The CDR3 coding sequence is TGCGCCAGCAGCTTTCGGACAGGGGTGCCGCCCCAGCATTTT. Amino acid sequence: CASSFRTGVPPQHF.

This clonotype was counted between two and nine times. The chain employs TRBV3-1 and TRBJ2-5; tentative D call: TRBD2 (5 bases). Trimming cost V 6 bases and J 4 bases, with 12 bases left between them. Germline loops: CDR1 LGHDT, CDR2 YNNKEL (reference sequence). The CDR3 totals 13 residues. CDR3 sequence (DNA): TGTGCCAGCAGGCAGAGGGTTACAGAGACCCAGTACTTC. Protein product: CASRQRVTETQYF.

In this sample, this clonotype turned up many times. The rearrangement uses TRBV11-2 and TRBJ2-3, with 9 bases that match TRBD2. CDR1 is SGHAT and CDR2 is FQNNGV in the germline V gene. V trimming: 10 bases; J trimming: 6 bases; junction bases outside the gene matches: 14. The CDR3 loop spans 15 amino acids. CDR3 DNA: TGTGCCACCCGGACGGGACTAGCTCCGGGGGATACGCAGTATTTT. Protein: CATRTGLAPGDTQYF.

V is TRBV12-3 or TRBV12-4 and J is TRBJ2-6; perhaps TRBD2 as D (5 bases). Trimming took off 4 bases at V and 4 bases at J, with 14 bases between the two ends. The CDR3 contains 16 residues. In DNA, the CDR3 is TGTGCCAGCAGTTGGCGTTCCCGCGGGGGGGCCAACGTCCTGACTTTC. This sequence encodes CASSWRSRGGANVLTF.

This sequence joins TRBV7-2 and TRBJ2-5; TRBD2 might be the D (5 bases). Between the trimmed V and J ends, which lost 3 bases and 2 bases, there was a span of 13 bases. Germline V lookup: CDR1 SGHTA, CDR2 FQGNSA. This CDR3 is built from 15 residues. The DNA of the CDR3 is TGTGCCAGCAGCTTGTCCGGACTCAGACAAGAGACCCAGTACTTC. Translating gives CASSLSGLRQETQYF.

The CDR3 sequence is CASSQDWGGRETQYF. CDR3 bases: TGTGCCAGCAGCCAAGATTGGGGGGGACGAGAGACCCAGTACTTC. This rearrangement joins TRBV4-2 to TRBJ2-5, with 7 bases aligning to TRBD2. The CDR3 contains 15 residues. Trimming took 0 bases from V and 4 from J; bases not matched to a gene: 5. Germline CDR1 is LGHNA and CDR2 is YNFKEQ.

This clonotype was counted at least ten times. The V and J genes are TRBV7-2 and TRBJ2-7, with 12 bases fitting TRBD1. The length of the CDR3 is 14 residues. CDR1 is SGHTA and CDR2 is FQGNSA in the germline V gene. The ends lost 3 bases at V and 5 bases at J; junction bases unmatched: 2. The CDR3 sequence: CASSLGDRGHEQYF. In DNA, the CDR3 is TGTGCCAGCAGCTTGGGGGACAGGGGGCACGAGCAGTACTTC.

This chain joins TRBV5-1 and TRBJ1-3; D unclear. Germline-derived CDR1 and CDR2 are SGHRS and YFSETQ. CDR3 length: 13 residues. Trimming removed 3 bases at V and 1 base at J, with 5 bases between. CDR3 loop: CASSWSSGNTIYF. The CDR3 DNA reads TGCGCCAGCAGCTGGTCTTCTGGAAACACCATATATTTT.

This clonotype has only one observation. Germline is not matched at one junction end, which may reflect a read error. The chain uses TRBV12-3 or TRBV12-4 and TRBJ2-7, with 10 positions matching TRBD2. The CDR3 runs 19 residues. The CDR3 sequence is CARSLSLAGASLYAYEQYF. CDR3 DNA sequence: TGTGCCCGCAGTTTATCCCTAGCGGGGGCATCACTTTACGCCTACGAGCAGTACTTC.

Only a few counts were recorded for this clonotype. The CDR3: CASSPQRTGELFF. DNA of the CDR3: TGTGCCAGCAGTCCCCAGAGGACCGGGGAGCTGTTTTTT. The chain joins TRBV12-3 or TRBV12-4 to TRBJ2-2; no clear D. V was cut by 5 bases and J by 5 bases, with 9 bases left in between. The CDR3 consists of 13 residues.

This clonotype was detected ten times or more. This chain joins TRBV24-1 and TRBJ2-5; 7 bases are shared with TRBD1. Germline loops: CDR1 KGHDR, CDR2 SFDVKD. V lost 4 bases to trimming and J lost 5 bases; unmatched junction nucleotides: 6. The CDR3 is 14 residues long. The CDR3 DNA is TGTGCCACCAGTGACTCCACAGGGGTTGAGACCCAGTACTTC. This codes for CATSDSTGVETQYF.

This clonotype was observed a few times. The chain couples TRBV20-1 to TRBJ2-3, with a tentative D call TRBD2 (5 bases). V lost 3 bases and J 0 bases, leaving 10 bases between the germline ends. In germline, CDR1 is DFQATT, CDR2 SNEGSKA (reference sequence). CDR3 length: 14 residues. The CDR3 here is CSARVATSTDTQYF. For the CDR3, the DNA is TGCAGTGCTAGGGTAGCGACTAGCACAGATACGCAGTATTTT.

V is TRBV20-1 and J is TRBJ2-3; D call uncertain. Germline lookup yields CDR1 DFQATT and CDR2 SNEGSKA (reference sequence). This CDR3 is 14 amino acids long. V shed 6 bases and J shed 1 base, with 14 bases lying between them. CDR3 sequence (DNA): TGCAGTGCCCGCCGCCCGGCCCGCACAGATACGCAGTATTTT. Its protein is CSARRPARTDTQYF.

This clonotype was observed a handful of times. The chain links TRBV12-3 or TRBV12-4 to TRBJ2-5; possible D gene TRBD2, 5 bases. V lost 6 bases to trimming and J lost 7 bases, with 15 bases between them. The CDR3 is made up of 13 amino acids. CDR3 sequence (DNA): TGTGCCAGCAGCCTGACTATCATGGGGACCCAGTACTTC. Amino acids: CASSLTIMGTQYF.

In this sample, this clonotype turned up a few times. The V gene is TRBV24-1, the J gene TRBJ2-2, with TRBD2 identical over 8 bases. Germline-derived CDR1 and CDR2 are KGHDR and SFDVKD. V shed 3 bases, J shed 6 bases, and the junction held 8 bases outside the gene matches. The CDR3 covers 16 residues. As DNA, the CDR3 is TGTGCCACCAGTGATCATTTAGCGGGGAAGGCCGGGGAGCTGTTTTTT. Translated: CATSDHLAGKAGELFF.

In its sample, this clonotype was seen a few times. CDR3 sequence (DNA): TGTGCCAGCAGCTTAGGTAGTAGCGGGGGGGTCAATGAGCAGTTCTTC. As protein: CASSLGSSGGVNEQFF. The chain joins TRBV11-3 to TRBJ2-1; the match to TRBD2 covers 11 bases. The CDR3 has 16 amino acids. J was trimmed by 6 bases and V by 1 base; bases with no gene match: 5. Per germline, CDR1 SGHNT and CDR2 YENEEA.

The rearrangement links TRBV10-3 to TRBJ2-7; D is perhaps TRBD1 (5 bases). In germline, CDR1 is ENHRY, CDR2 SYGVKD. The V and J ends lost 0 bases and 6 bases respectively, with 6 bases between them. This CDR3 is built from 12 residues. CDR3: CAISESRVEQYF. The CDR3 DNA is TGTGCCATCAGTGAGTCCAGGGTCGAGCAGTACTTC.

This clonotype was recorded at least ten times. The chain recombines TRBV5-1 with TRBJ2-5; 8 positions match TRBD1. This CDR3 contains 14 residues. Looked up from germline, CDR1 is SGHRS and CDR2 is YFSETQ. With V trimmed by 3 bases and J by 5 bases, 6 bases remained unmatched. The CDR3 reads CASSWTGNGETQYF. CDR3 nucleotides: TGCGCCAGCAGCTGGACAGGGAACGGTGAGACCCAGTACTTC.

V usage is TRBV24-1 and J usage is TRBJ2-1; either TRBD1 or TRBD2 may fit D (5 bases each). This CDR3 has 13 residues. Between the trimmed V and J ends, which lost 9 bases and 2 bases, there was a span of 10 bases. Germline CDR1 is KGHDR and CDR2 is SFDVKD. The CDR3 coding sequence is TGTGCCACCGGGGGAACCGCCTACAATGAGCAGTTCTTC. Encoded protein: CATGGTAYNEQFF.

To note about this clonotype: One end of the junction varies from germline; a read error may be responsible. V and J are TRBV5-6 and TRBJ2-1; D gene ambiguous. Germline V gives CDR1 SGHDT, CDR2 YYEEEE. This CDR3 is built from 16 residues. CDR3 sequence: CSSSFRFFGIGNEQFF. CDR3 bases: TGTTCCAGCAGCTTCCGTTTCTTTGGGATTGGTAATGAGCAGTTCTTC.

The chain recombines TRBV6-6 with TRBJ1-1; weak D call: TRBD1 (5 bases). Germline CDR1 reads MNHNY; CDR2 reads SVGAGI (reference sequence). The ends were cut back, 5 bases at V and 0 bases at J, with 7 bases in the middle. This CDR3 comprises 13 residues. CDR3 sequence (DNA): TGTGCCAGCAGTGTCAGGGTGAACACTGAAGCTTTCTTT. Translation: CASSVRVNTEAFF.

The gene calls are TRBV28 and TRBJ2-2; unclear D gene. Germline CDR1 is MDHEN and CDR2 is SYDVKM. Trimming left V 3 bases short and J 3 bases short, with 17 bases between. The CDR3 runs 17 residues. The CDR3 nucleotides are TGTGCCAGCAGTTTGTATAGGCTTCTAACGCACACCGGGGAGCTGTTTTTT. Translated: CASSLYRLLTHTGELFF.